Below, 9 T cell receptor beta chains from the same sample are listed, as sequenced in a study of T cells in Graves' hyperthyroidism and ophthalmopathy. RNA transcripts yielded amplified TCR beta CDR3 regions. TCR CDR3 regions were first amplified by RT-PCR with HTBI primers. TCRdb redid the calling of the multiplex PCR reads with MiXCR, one entry per CDR3 protein. The data contain under 500,000 distinct CDR3 sequences, roughly 13% of them singletons. Sequencing was done on a sample of blood. These TCRs come from a man aged 50 to 60 with Graves' ophthalmopathy.

This clonotype has at least ten counts. This chain joins TRBV20-1 and TRBJ2-5; tentatively, D is TRBD2 (6 bases). The length of the CDR3 is 13 residues. CDR1 is DFQATT and CDR2 is SNEGSKA in the germline V gene (reference sequence). V lost 1 base to trimming and J lost 1 base, with 7 bases between them. The CDR3 DNA reads as TGCAGTGCTAGAGGCGGGATCCAAGAGACCCAGTACTTC. Protein: CSARGGIQETQYF.

The sample holds many counts of this clonotype. V and J are TRBV20-1 and TRBJ2-7, with D perhaps given as TRBD1 or TRBD2 (5 bases each). Germline V lookup: CDR1 DFQATT, CDR2 SNEGSKA (reference sequence). CDR3 length: 16 amino acids. With 2 bases removed from V and 3 bases from J, the gap between germline ends came to 20 bases. CDR3: CSARYRDDLLYYEQYF. The CDR3 bases are TGCAGTGCTAGATATAGGGACGATTTACTCTACTACGAGCAGTACTTC.

This clonotype has at least ten counts. The chain uses TRBV5-5 and TRBJ1-1; D not resolved. The V end lost 1 base, the J end lost 6 bases, and 4 bases lay between the germline ends. The CDR3 covers 11 residues. Germline CDR1 reads SGHKS; CDR2 reads YYEKEE (reference sequence). CDR3 in amino acids: CASSLLAEAFF. CDR3 nucleotide sequence: TGTGCCAGCAGCTTGTTGGCTGAAGCTTTCTTT.

This chain uses TRBV7-9 with TRBJ2-3; a possible D gene is TRBD2 (6 bases). This CDR3 has 18 amino acids. Germline V lookup: CDR1 SEHNR, CDR2 FQNEAQ (reference sequence). V was cut by 2 bases and J by 3 bases, with 21 bases left in between. The CDR3 loop reads CASSLRTIGSGWTDTQYF. The CDR3 DNA sequence: TGTGCCAGCAGCTTAAGGACTATCGGGAGTGGTTGGACAGATACGCAGTATTTT.

This clonotype was detected only a few times. V gene TRBV7-9 combines with J gene TRBJ2-2, with TRBD1 as a possible D gene (6 bases). V was clipped by 7 bases and J by 1 base, with 19 bases between them. This CDR3 spans 17 amino acids. Germline CDR1 SEHNR, CDR2 FQNEAQ (reference sequence). CDR3 in amino acids: CASTQSPRGMNTGELFF. For the CDR3, the DNA is TGTGCCAGCACCCAATCTCCCAGGGGAATGAACACCGGGGAGCTGTTTTTT. The full variable domain, in which reference TRBV7-9 and TRBJ2-2 provide the parts outside the CDR3, is DTGVSQNPRHKITKRGQNVTFRCDPISEHNRLYWYRQTLGQGPEFLTYFQNEAQLEKSRLLSDRFSAERPKGSFSTLEIQRTEQGDSAMYLCASTQSPRGMNTGELFFGEGSRLTVL.

The J gene is TRBJ1-1, the V gene TRBV6-2 or TRBV6-3, with a weak D call TRBD1 (6 bases). Germline loops: CDR1 MNHEY, CDR2 SVGEGT. The CDR3 length is 20 residues. Trimming cost V 1 base and J 3 bases, with 27 bases left between them. CDR3 loop: CASSYFFSWTAGGSDTEAFF. The CDR3 DNA reads as TGTGCCAGCAGTTACTTTTTCTCCTGGACAGCCGGGGGTTCGGACACTGAAGCTTTCTTT.

The genes are TRBV28 and TRBJ2-1; tentative D call: TRBD2 (5 bases). Germline CDR1 is MDHEN and CDR2 is SYDVKM. Trimming removed 7 bases from V and 2 bases from J, with 9 bases in between. The CDR3 totals 13 residues. As DNA, the CDR3 is TGTGCCAGCATCGAGGGCCCCTACAATGAGCAGTTCTTC. Its protein is CASIEGPYNEQFF. Drawing the rest from reference TRBV28 and TRBJ2-1, the complete variable domain is DVKVTQSSRYLVKRTGEKVFLECVQDMDHENMFWYRQDPGLGLRLIYFSYDVKMKEKGDIPEGYSVSREKKERFSLILESASTNQTSMYLCASIEGPYNEQFFGPGTRLTVL.

Notes on this clonotype: A much bigger clone sits one base away, suggesting this may be a read error. The chain couples TRBV27 to TRBJ2-7; D may be TRBD1 (6 bases). The CDR3 sequence is 13 residues long. The germline CDR1 and CDR2 sequences are MNHEY and SMNVEV (reference sequence). In DNA form, the CDR3 reads TGTGCCAGCAGTTTTTCAGGGGTGAGGGAGCAGCACTTC. Its protein is CASSFSGVREQHF.

The table lists this clonotype with a few counts. The chain links TRBV3-1 to TRBJ2-1; tentative D call: TRBD2 (5 bases). Germline V gene data show CDR1 as LGHDT and CDR2 as YNNKEL (reference sequence). V lost 6 bases to trimming and J lost 9 bases, with 12 bases between them. The CDR3 consists of 12 residues. The CDR3 DNA follows: TGTGCCAGCAGGGAGGTGATAGGTGAGCAGTTCTTC. It codes for CASREVIGEQFF.